This TCR beta chain is from a study of control samples from healthy donors and cancer patients. V dropped 7 bases and J dropped 2 bases, with 12 bases sitting between them. Germline lookup yields CDR1 SGHNT and CDR2 YYREEE (reference sequence). This CDR3 has 13 residues. Repertoires were generated with immunoSEQ multiplex PCR, while TCRdb's copy carries only in-frame clones and drops some. The top ten hold more than 3% of the sample, which has nearly 40,000 clones, around 90% seen once. Sequencing was performed on blood. The TCR sequence derives from a woman in her forties or fifties in good health. The chain couples TRBV5-4 to TRBJ2-5; D not resolved. CDR3 in DNA: TGTGCCAGCCGGCCCAGTGTTCAAGAGACCCAGTACTTC. Translation gives CASRPSVQETQYF.